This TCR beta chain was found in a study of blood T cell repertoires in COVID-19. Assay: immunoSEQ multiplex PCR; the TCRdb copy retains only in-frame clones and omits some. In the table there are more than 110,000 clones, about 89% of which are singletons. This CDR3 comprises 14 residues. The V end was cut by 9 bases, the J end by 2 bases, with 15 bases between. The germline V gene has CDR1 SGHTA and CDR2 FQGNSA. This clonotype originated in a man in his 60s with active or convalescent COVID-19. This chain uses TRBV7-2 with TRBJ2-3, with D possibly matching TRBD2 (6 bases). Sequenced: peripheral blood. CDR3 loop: CASFPGLNTDTQYF. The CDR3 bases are TGTGCCAGTTTCCCGGGACTTAACACAGATACGCAGTATTTT.